The 28 T cell receptor beta chains given below trace back to one sample, sequenced in a study of T cells of healthy individuals. One entry per CDR3 protein results from TCRdb running MiXCR on the 5' RACE reads. The profile covers approximately 52,000 distinct CDR3 sequences, with about 14% appearing a single time and about 16% taken by the ten largest. The receptors shown here come from a human donor in good health.

On this clonotype itself: A clone one base away is much larger, so this may be a read error. The V and J genes are TRBV29-1 and TRBJ2-3; a weak D match, TRBD2 (7 bases). The CDR3 totals 15 residues. Germline assignment: CDR1 SQVTM and CDR2 ANQGSEA. Trimming stripped 1 base from V and 8 bases from J, with 19 bases between. The CDR3 here is CSVEASRGGGGTQYF. The CDR3 nucleotides read TGCAGCGTTGAAGCCTCAAGGGGAGGGGGTGGTACGCAGTATTTT.

As for this clonotype: A read error may be the cause here, since a much bigger clone is one base away. V gene TRBV3-1 combines with J gene TRBJ2-7; the match to TRBD2 covers 8 bases. The CDR3 sequence is 14 residues long. The germline CDR1 and CDR2 sequences are LGHDT and YNNKEL (reference sequence). CDR3 sequence (DNA): TGTGTCAGCGGGAGAGTGTCAGCGGGCTACGAGCAGTACTTC. Translation: CVSGRVSAGYEQYF.

The chain links TRBV10-3 to TRBJ1-2; D is perhaps TRBD1 (5 bases). Germline loops: CDR1 ENHRY, CDR2 SYGVKD. The CDR3 sequence is 12 residues long. The ends were cut back, 6 bases at V and 3 bases at J, with 8 bases in the middle. CDR3 sequence (DNA): TGTGCCATCAGGGAAGGGGACTATGGCTACACCTTC. Translated, it gives CAIREGDYGYTF.

V is TRBV19 and J is TRBJ2-5; tentative D call: TRBD2 (6 bases). Germline V CDR1 and CDR2: LNHDA, SQIVND (reference sequence). V lost 10 bases to trimming and J lost 2 bases, with 14 bases between them. This CDR3 contains 13 residues. The DNA for the CDR3 is TGTGCCACCACGGACGGACTACAAGAGACCCAGTACTTC. This translates into CATTDGLQETQYF. The complete variable domain, with remaining parts taken from reference TRBV19 and TRBJ2-5, reads DGGITQSPKYLFRKEGQNVTLSCEQNLNHDAMYWYRQDPGQGLRLIYYSQIVNDFQKGDIAEGYSVSREKKESFPLTVTSAQKNPTAFYLCATTDGLQETQYFGPGTRLLVL.

This clonotype showed up just a few times. This chain connects TRBV3-1 to TRBJ1-5; weak D call: TRBD1 (6 bases). This CDR3 comprises 12 residues. V shed 2 bases and J shed 7 bases, with 6 bases lying between them. CDR1 is LGHDT and CDR2 is YNNKEL in the germline V gene (reference sequence). The CDR3 DNA reads as TGTGCCAGCAGCCAAACAGGGCAGCCCCAGCATTTT. Protein sequence: CASSQTGQPQHF.

The chain joins TRBV5-1 to TRBJ2-1; D is undetermined. The V gene's germline CDR1 is SGHRS and CDR2 YFSETQ. V dropped 0 bases and J dropped 0 bases, with 7 bases sitting between them. This CDR3 is built from 15 residues. CDR3: CASSLVADSYNEQFF. DNA of the CDR3: TGCGCCAGCAGCTTGGTAGCAGACTCCTACAATGAGCAGTTCTTC.

This clonotype was seen more than once but under ten times. The chain links TRBV15 to TRBJ1-4, with 7 bases identical to TRBD1. The CDR3 runs 13 residues. Per germline, CDR1 LNHNV and CDR2 YYDKDF (reference sequence). V lost 5 bases to trimming and J lost 11 bases; unmatched junction nucleotides: 8. CDR3 sequence: CATSDRDLGKLFF. The CDR3, as DNA: TGTGCCACCAGCGACAGGGATCTAGGGAAACTGTTTTTT.

The sample holds many counts of this clonotype. The chain combines TRBV20-1 with TRBJ2-1; 8 bases fit TRBD2. The CDR3 has 14 amino acids. V was clipped by 6 bases and J by 8 bases; unmatched bases: 12. In germline, CDR1 is DFQATT, CDR2 SNEGSKA (reference sequence). The chain's CDR3 is CSAAWSGSRYEQFF. CDR3 DNA sequence: TGCAGTGCCGCATGGAGCGGGAGTAGATATGAGCAGTTCTTC.

This clonotype was counted only a few times. This rearrangement joins TRBV9 to TRBJ2-1; 10 nucleotides line up with TRBD2. Germline V gene sequence: CDR1 SGDLS, CDR2 YYNGEE. The trim removed 4 bases at V and 3 bases at J, leaving 7 bases unmatched. The CDR3 runs 16 residues. Here the CDR3 DNA reads TGTGCCAGCAGCCTGTCCGGGACTAGCGTCTACAATGAGCAGTTCTTC. Translation: CASSLSGTSVYNEQFF.

This clonotype was observed a few times. The chain is built from TRBV7-9 and TRBJ2-6; possible D gene TRBD1, 6 bases. V dropped 4 bases and J dropped 6 bases, with 16 bases sitting between them. Germline assignment: CDR1 SEHNR and CDR2 FQNEAQ (reference sequence). The CDR3 extends over 16 amino acids. This CDR3 reads CASSSQQGGVANVLTF. The CDR3 region has the DNA TGTGCCAGCAGCTCTCAACAGGGTGGAGTGGCCAACGTCCTGACTTTC. The variable domain in full, completed from reference TRBV7-9 and TRBJ2-6, reads DTGVSQNPRHKITKRGQNVTFRCDPISEHNRLYWYRQTLGQGPEFLTYFQNEAQLEKSRLLSDRFSAERPKGSFSTLEIQRTEQGDSAMYLCASSSQQGGVANVLTFGAGSRLTVL.

The V call is TRBV6-6, the J call TRBJ2-7, with TRBD2 as a possible D gene (6 bases). The CDR3 spans 15 residues. The ends were cut back, 5 bases at V and 3 bases at J, with 17 bases in the middle. Germline V gene data show CDR1 as MNHNY and CDR2 as SVGAGI (reference sequence). CDR3 sequence reads: CASSEAWRGLYEQYF. Here the CDR3 DNA reads TGTGCCAGCAGTGAAGCTTGGCGGGGTCTCTACGAGCAGTACTTC.

This clonotype was counted ten times or more. The V call is TRBV5-1, the J call TRBJ2-1; tentatively, D is TRBD2 (6 bases). The ends were cut back, 0 bases at V and 7 bases at J, with 14 bases in the middle. CDR1 is SGHRS and CDR2 is YFSETQ in the germline V gene. The CDR3 has 15 amino acids. Written as DNA, the CDR3 is TGCGCCAGCAGCTTGGGGGGGGAACGGTCGAATGAGCAGTTCTTC. Its protein is CASSLGGERSNEQFF.

The rearrangement joins TRBV12-3 or TRBV12-4 to TRBJ2-1; a weak D match, TRBD2 (5 bases). The CDR3 sequence is 14 residues long. V was shortened by 4 bases and J by 8 bases, with 15 bases between the two germline ends. This chain's CDR3 is CASSSRPGSDEQFF. The CDR3 region has the DNA TGTGCCAGCAGTTCCCGCCCGGGAAGCGATGAGCAGTTCTTC.

This chain connects TRBV6-2 or TRBV6-3 to TRBJ2-7; D might be TRBD2 (6 bases). Germline V gene data show CDR1 as MNHEY and CDR2 as SVGEGT. The CDR3 is made up of 15 amino acids. Trimming took 2 bases from V and 3 from J, leaving 14 bases between them. CDR3 DNA sequence: TGTGCCAGCAGTTACACCGGGGGTACGGGCTACGAGCAGTACTTC. It specifies CASSYTGGTGYEQYF.

V and J are TRBV4-1 and TRBJ2-1; D is undetermined. CDR1 and CDR2 (germline): MGHRA, YSYEKL. The CDR3 covers 17 residues. Between the trimmed V and J ends, which lost 0 bases and 4 bases, there was a span of 16 bases. The CDR3 region is CASSQDLKTPIYNEQFF. The CDR3 DNA follows: TGCGCCAGCAGCCAAGATCTTAAGACCCCTATTTACAATGAGCAGTTCTTC.

This clonotype has only a few counts. The V call is TRBV7-2, the J call TRBJ2-5, with TRBD1 matching 8 bases. V was clipped by 5 bases and J by 2 bases; unmatched bases: 4. Germline CDR1 and CDR2: SGHTA and FQGNSA. The CDR3 length is 14 residues. Here the CDR3 reads CASSADRVQETQYF. CDR3 bases: TGTGCCAGCAGCGCGGACAGGGTACAAGAGACCCAGTACTTC.

This clonotype was counted many times. The chain recombines TRBV27 with TRBJ1-2, with TRBD1 matching 10 bases. The length of the CDR3 is 15 residues. Looked up from germline, CDR1 is MNHEY and CDR2 is SMNVEV (reference sequence). J was trimmed by 4 bases and V by 7 bases; bases with no gene match: 9. CDR3 DNA sequence: TGTGCCAGCACCCTCCGACGGACAGGGGGCTATGGCTACACCTTC. It translates to CASTLRRTGGYGYTF.

Only a few counts were recorded for this clonotype. The chain is built from TRBV20-1 and TRBJ1-5; D is ambiguous. From germline, CDR1 is DFQATT and CDR2 SNEGSKA (reference sequence). Trimming took 2 bases from V and 3 from J, leaving 5 bases between them. The CDR3 is 12 amino acids. CDR3 bases: TGCAGTGCTAGAAAGACCAATCAGCCCCAGCATTTT. Translated, it gives CSARKTNQPQHF.

This chain uses TRBV5-1 with TRBJ2-7; TRBD1 agrees at 8 bases. The CDR3 consists of 15 residues. Trimming cost V 0 bases and J 7 bases; bases outside gene matches: 9. Germline CDR1 and CDR2: SGHRS and YFSETQ. CDR3 region: CASSLGGQGDVEQYF. The CDR3 DNA sequence: TGCGCCAGCAGCTTGGGAGGACAGGGCGATGTAGAGCAGTACTTC.

In its sample, this clonotype was seen many times. The gene calls are TRBV7-3 and TRBJ2-3, with 8 bases lining up with TRBD2. This CDR3 is 16 amino acids long. Germline-derived CDR1 and CDR2 are SGHTA and FQGTGA. The V segment lost 5 bases and the J segment 3 bases; nucleotides outside the gene matches: 10. The CDR3 is CASSDGGGGMTDTQYF. The CDR3 DNA is TGTGCCAGCAGCGACGGGGGCGGGGGGATGACAGATACGCAGTATTTT.

This clonotype was counted at least ten times. The rearrangement joins TRBV5-4 to TRBJ2-7; 8 bases are shared with TRBD1. This CDR3 is built from 15 residues. V gave up 7 bases and J gave up 5 bases; unmatched junction bases: 14. Per germline, CDR1 SGHNT and CDR2 YYREEE (reference sequence). CDR3 coding DNA: TGTGCCAGCGGCAAAACGGGACAGGCCCATCACGAGCAGTACTTC. Its translation: CASGKTGQAHHEQYF.

This clonotype showed up many times. This sequence joins TRBV4-1 and TRBJ2-1; a weak D match, TRBD2 (5 bases). The CDR3 contains 16 residues. V lost 0 bases, J lost 9 bases, and 18 bases lay in between. The germline V gene encodes CDR1 MGHRA and CDR2 YSYEKL. CDR3 bases: TGCGCCAGCAGCCAAGAGTTGGGGATAGCTGGAGGTGAGCAGTTCTTC. It specifies CASSQELGIAGGEQFF.

The V gene is TRBV5-8, the J gene TRBJ2-2; no clear D. Germline assignment: CDR1 SGHTS and CDR2 YDEGEE. The CDR3 is made up of 12 amino acids. The V end was cut by 1 base, the J end by 6 bases, with 4 bases between. The CDR3 DNA follows: TGTGCCAGCAGCTTGCCCCCCGGGGAGCTGTTTTTT. Translation gives CASSLPPGELFF.

This clonotype was observed many times. The genes are TRBV29-1 and TRBJ1-3, with TRBD1 as a possible D gene (5 bases). The V gene lost 7 bases and the J gene lost 1 base, with 11 bases spanning the gap. The CDR3 is made up of 13 amino acids. Germline assignment: CDR1 SQVTM and CDR2 ANQGSEA. The CDR3 loop is CSASGVSGNTIYF. CDR3 sequence (DNA): TGCAGCGCTTCGGGGGTATCTGGAAACACCATATATTTT.

This chain connects TRBV4-3 to TRBJ2-6; TRBD1 or TRBD2 may be the D gene (6 bases each). V dropped 0 bases and J dropped 2 bases, with 26 bases sitting between them. This CDR3 has 22 residues. CDR1 is LGHNA, CDR2 YSLEER, per germline. In nucleotides, the CDR3 is TGCGCCAGCAGCCAAGAAGCCCCGGCGACAGGTCGGGGAGGTCCTGGGGCCAACGTCCTGACTTTC. Protein sequence: CASSQEAPATGRGGPGANVLTF.

The table lists this clonotype with a few counts. This chain joins TRBV6-5 and TRBJ2-5; TRBD1 aligns across 12 bases. V shed 8 bases, J shed 5 bases, and the junction held 12 bases outside the gene matches. The length of the CDR3 is 16 residues. Germline CDR1 reads MNHEY; CDR2 reads SVGAGI. As DNA, the CDR3 is TGTGCCAGCCGGCACACCGGGACAGGGGGCTTTGAGACCCAGTACTTC. Translation gives CASRHTGTGGFETQYF.

At least ten counts were recorded for this clonotype. The chain links TRBV3-1 to TRBJ1-6, with TRBD1 identical over 9 bases. Germline lookup yields CDR1 LGHDT and CDR2 YNNKEL (reference sequence). This CDR3 region has 18 residues. J was trimmed by 7 bases and V by 1 base; bases with no gene match: 11. The CDR3 nucleotides read TGTGCCAGCAGCCAAGTTCATACAGGGGGCGCGTGGAATTCACCCCTCCACTTT. It yields the protein CASSQVHTGGAWNSPLHF.

This clonotype came up a few times. The genes are TRBV19 and TRBJ1-2; no reliable D call. Trimming shortened V by 4 bases and J by 4 bases, and 13 bases separated the two germline ends. The CDR3 has 14 amino acids. CDR1 LNHDA and CDR2 SQIVND come from the germline V gene (reference sequence). CDR3 in DNA: TGTGCCAGTAGTAGTCGTCCGGAGGTCTATGGCTACACCTTC. This translates into CASSSRPEVYGYTF.